The 28 T cell receptor beta chains below all came from one sample that was sequenced in a study of glioma-infiltrating T cells after dendritic cell vaccination. Specified time point: after dendritic cell vaccination, including at tumor progression/relapse. The method was immunoSEQ multiplex PCR; TCRdb's version includes in-frame clones alone and lacks a portion of them. The table lists approximately 92,000 clones, 80% of them singletons, with 4.5% to 5.5% in the top ten. The source material was blood, sampled after dendritic cell vaccination. The source of these receptors is a human donor with glioblastoma.

V is TRBV5-1 and J is TRBJ1-4; D is perhaps TRBD1 (6 bases). The length of the CDR3 is 15 residues. Looked up from germline, CDR1 is SGHRS and CDR2 is YFSETQ. V was pared by 4 bases and J by 4 bases, with 14 bases between. This chain's CDR3 is CASSAIWTDNEKLFF. CDR3 nucleotides: TGCGCCAGCAGCGCCATTTGGACAGATAATGAAAAACTGTTTTTT.

The chain employs TRBV6-6 and TRBJ2-7, with 7 bases identical to TRBD1. CDR1 is MNHNY and CDR2 is SVGAGI in the germline V gene (reference sequence). This CDR3 is 15 amino acids long. V shed 7 bases and J 0 bases; nucleotides not matched to a gene: 9. CDR3 protein: CASKNTGALSYEQYF. The CDR3 DNA follows: TGTGCCAGCAAGAACACAGGGGCCCTCTCCTACGAGCAGTACTTC.

This chain connects TRBV5-1 to TRBJ1-4; D gene unclear. The CDR3 is 17 amino acids. Germline V gene data show CDR1 as SGHRS and CDR2 as YFSETQ. V was cut by 4 bases and J by 8 bases, with 24 bases left in between. The CDR3 reads CASSPLGGAGIKEKLFF. The DNA for the CDR3 is TGCGCCAGCAGCCCTCTGGGTGGTGCAGGTATTAAGGAAAAACTGTTTTTT. The whole variable domain, remainder taken from reference TRBV5-1 and TRBJ1-4, is KAGVTQTPRYLIKTRGQQVTLSCSPISGHRSVSWYQQTPGQGLQFLFEYFSETQRNKGNFPGRFSGRQFSNSRSEMNVSTLELGDSALYLCASSPLGGAGIKEKLFFGSGTQLSVL.

This clone was detected only once. The chain recombines TRBV5-1 with TRBJ2-3; D not resolved. V was shortened by 4 bases and J by 4 bases, with 13 bases between the two germline ends. CDR3 length: 14 residues. Germline values: CDR1 SGHRS, CDR2 YFSETQ. In DNA, the CDR3 is TGCGCCAGCAGCGGCCAAGTCGCCGCAGATACGCAGTATTTT. This gives the protein CASSGQVAADTQYF.

This chain uses TRBV25-1 with TRBJ1-1; 7 bases line up with TRBD1. CDR1 is MGHDK, CDR2 SYGVNS, per germline. J was trimmed by 6 bases and V by 0 bases; bases with no gene match: 13. The CDR3 has 17 amino acids. CDR3 amino acids: CASSEYKSWDSSPEAFF. CDR3 DNA: TGTGCCAGCAGTGAATATAAGTCTTGGGACAGCTCGCCTGAAGCTTTCTTT.

V and J are TRBV7-8 and TRBJ1-5, with D possibly TRBD1 on 5 matching bases. CDR3 size: 15 residues. Germline values: CDR1 SGHVS, CDR2 FQNEAQ. V was pared by 1 base and J by 0 bases, with 7 bases between. DNA for the CDR3: TGTGCCAGCAGCTTAGGACAGTTTAGCAATCAGCCCCAGCATTTT. Protein product: CASSLGQFSNQPQHF.

This chain uses TRBV19 with TRBJ1-2; D is undetermined. V was pared by 4 bases and J by 5 bases, with 20 bases between. The CDR3 length is 16 residues. In germline, CDR1 is LNHDA, CDR2 SQIVND (reference sequence). The CDR3 DNA reads TGTGCCAGTAGTAGAGGGATAAATCTGATAACGTATGGCTACACCTTC. It yields the protein CASSRGINLITYGYTF. Filled out from reference TRBV19 and TRBJ1-2, the complete variable domain reads DGGITQSPKYLFRKEGQNVTLSCEQNLNHDAMYWYRQDPGQGLRLIYYSQIVNDFQKGDIAEGYSVSREKKESFPLTVTSAQKNPTAFYLCASSRGINLITYGYTFGSGTRLTVV.

The CDR3 DNA is TGTGCCAGCAGTTCGGCCGGGACAGGGGGTGAAAAACTGTTTTTT. Its translation is CASSSAGTGGEKLFF. This chain links TRBV6-5 with TRBJ1-4; the match to TRBD1 covers 11 bases. The ends lost 4 bases at V and 7 bases at J; junction bases unmatched: 5. Germline values: CDR1 MNHEY, CDR2 SVGAGI. CDR3 length equals 15 residues.

The V and J genes are TRBV7-2 and TRBJ1-2; a weak D match, TRBD1 (6 bases). The V end was cut by 1 base, the J end by 4 bases, with 13 bases between. The germline V gene has CDR1 SGHTA and CDR2 FQGNSA. There are 15 residues in the CDR3. In DNA form, the CDR3 reads TGTGCCAGCAGCTTAGATCCCGGACAGATCTATGGCTACACCTTC. Translated, it gives CASSLDPGQIYGYTF.

The chain is built from TRBV7-3 and TRBJ2-2; 10 nucleotides align to TRBD1. The ends lost 6 bases at V and 7 bases at J; junction bases unmatched: 14. The germline V gene encodes CDR1 SGHTA and CDR2 FQGTGA. The CDR3 is made up of 17 amino acids. CDR3 nucleotide sequence: TGTGCCAGCAGGCTCAGACAGGGGGCAAATGAGTTCGGGGAGCTGTTTTTT. It encodes CASRLRQGANEFGELFF.

This chain connects TRBV10-3 to TRBJ1-1; possible D gene TRBD1, 6 bases. CDR1 and CDR2 from the germline V gene are ENHRY and SYGVKD. V was shortened by 6 bases and J by 0 bases, with 14 bases between the two germline ends. The CDR3 runs to 15 residues. CDR3 amino acids: CAIRDGGAMNTEAFF. The CDR3 DNA sequence: TGTGCCATCAGGGACGGGGGGGCTATGAACACTGAAGCTTTCTTT.

The chain joins TRBV5-4 to TRBJ1-1, with TRBD1 matching over 9 bases. Germline CDR1 and CDR2: SGHNT and YYREEE (reference sequence). The CDR3 is made up of 14 amino acids. With 2 bases clipped from V and 4 bases from J, the junction kept 3 bases outside the gene matches. The CDR3 sequence is CASSFDRGSTEAFF. The DNA for the CDR3 is TGTGCCAGCAGCTTCGACAGGGGGAGCACTGAAGCTTTCTTT.

V usage is TRBV7-3 and J usage is TRBJ2-3, with 8 bases identical to TRBD2. Trimming cost V 4 bases and J 5 bases; bases outside gene matches: 5. Germline V gene lookup returns CDR1 SGHTA and CDR2 FQGTGA. The CDR3 sequence is 14 residues long. CDR3: CASSSLRGGDTQYF. The CDR3 DNA sequence: TGTGCCAGCAGCTCCCTTCGGGGGGGAGATACGCAGTATTTT.

The V gene is TRBV18, the J gene TRBJ1-2, with D perhaps TRBD1 (6 bases). The CDR3 consists of 15 residues. In germline, CDR1 is KGHSH, CDR2 LQKENI. With 0 bases removed from V and 4 bases from J, the gap between germline ends came to 12 bases. CDR3 sequence: CASSPPGGTLYGYTF. In DNA form, the CDR3 reads TGTGCCAGCTCACCACCGGGGGGGACACTCTATGGCTACACCTTC.

This sequence joins TRBV12-5 and TRBJ2-3; 7 nucleotides line up with TRBD2. Germline CDR1 reads LGHNT; CDR2 reads FRNRAP. CDR3 size: 17 residues. J gave up 2 bases and V 1 base, and 9 bases lay outside the gene matches. CDR3 loop: CASGLAPPGLLTDTQYF. For the CDR3, the DNA is TGTGCTAGTGGTTTGGCACCGCCGGGACTACTCACAGATACGCAGTATTTT. Full variable domain (rest looked up from reference TRBV12-5 and TRBJ2-3): DARVTQTPRHKVTEMGQEVTMRCQPILGHNTVFWYRQTMMQGLELLAYFRNRAPLDDSGMPKDRFSAEMPDATLATLKIQPSEPRDSAVYFCASGLAPPGLLTDTQYFGPGTRLTVL.

This chain uses TRBV21-1 with TRBJ2-6; no check of the table's D call, TRBD1, against the DNA was made. TRBV21-1 is recorded as a pseudogene. The CDR3 consists of 23 residues. The DNA of the CDR3 is TGTGCCAGCAGCAAAGCATCTTTTGAGACAGGGGTGTTTATTTTTTCTGGGGCCAACGTCCTGACTTTC. Translating it yields CASSKASFETGVFIFSGANVLTF.

This chain uses TRBV5-1 with TRBJ1-1; D might be TRBD1 (5 bases). Per the germline V gene, CDR1 is SGHRS and CDR2 is YFSETQ. The CDR3 is 13 residues long. The V end lost 0 bases, the J end lost 11 bases, and 14 bases lay between the germline ends. This CDR3 reads CASSLDSRAGAFF. The CDR3 DNA reads as TGCGCCAGCAGCTTGGATTCTCGGGCAGGGGCTTTCTTT.

The chain is built from TRBV5-8 and TRBJ2-5; a possible D gene is TRBD1 (6 bases). The V end was cut by 0 bases, the J end by 7 bases, with 10 bases between. This CDR3 is 13 amino acids long. The V gene's germline CDR1 is SGHTS and CDR2 YDEGEE. The CDR3 sequence: CASSLEGVRTQYF. CDR3 coding DNA: TGTGCCAGCAGCTTGGAGGGGGTTCGGACCCAGTACTTC.

This chain joins TRBV5-1 and TRBJ2-7, with a possible D match to TRBD2 (6 bases). Germline CDR1 and CDR2: SGHRS and YFSETQ. CDR3 length: 15 residues. Trimming shortened V by 0 bases and J by 4 bases, and 14 bases separated the two germline ends. CDR3 sequence: CASSLVGGAFYEQYF. In DNA form, the CDR3 reads TGCGCCAGCAGCTTGGTTGGCGGGGCTTTTTACGAGCAGTACTTC. Combining the CDR3 with reference TRBV5-1 and TRBJ2-7 gives the whole variable domain KAGVTQTPRYLIKTRGQQVTLSCSPISGHRSVSWYQQTPGQGLQFLFEYFSETQRNKGNFPGRFSGRQFSNSRSEMNVSTLELGDSALYLCASSLVGGAFYEQYFGPGTRLTVT.

The chain combines TRBV27 with TRBJ1-6, with 9 bases fitting TRBD1. CDR1 and CDR2 (germline): MNHEY, SMNVEV (reference sequence). This CDR3 has 16 residues. The V segment lost 6 bases and the J segment 10 bases; nucleotides outside the gene matches: 13. CDR3 bases: TGTGCCAGCAGAAATTGGGACAGGGTTATTCGGTCACCCCTCCACTTT. It codes for CASRNWDRVIRSPLHF.

This clone was counted once. The chain recombines TRBV6-1 with TRBJ1-1; TRBD1 might be the D (6 bases). The CDR3 runs to 12 residues. V lost 5 bases to trimming and J lost 6 bases, with 10 bases between them. Germline-derived CDR1 and CDR2 are MNHNS and SASEGT. CDR3 sequence (DNA): TGTGCCAGCAGTACAGGGTTTTCTGAAGCTTTCTTT. Its translation: CASSTGFSEAFF.

The chain joins TRBV6-5 to TRBJ1-1; 8 positions match TRBD1. CDR1 is MNHEY, CDR2 SVGAGI, per germline. V lost 5 bases and J lost 4; bases outside the gene matches: 6. This CDR3 contains 14 residues. As DNA, the CDR3 is TGTGCCAGCAGTCAGGGGGCGCTGGGCACTGAAGCTTTCTTT. This sequence encodes CASSQGALGTEAFF.

This chain connects TRBV5-4 to TRBJ2-3; weak D call: TRBD1 (5 bases). The V and J ends lost 2 bases and 2 bases respectively, with 9 bases between them. CDR3 size: 14 residues. Germline-derived CDR1 and CDR2 are SGHNT and YYREEE (reference sequence). CDR3 DNA: TGTGCCAGCAGCTTCGTAGGGGTCACAGATACGCAGTATTTT. Amino acids: CASSFVGVTDTQYF.

The genes are TRBV7-2 and TRBJ2-3; 9 bases are a match to TRBD2. The germline V gene has CDR1 SGHTA and CDR2 FQGNSA. V shed 3 bases and J 6 bases; nucleotides not matched to a gene: 13. This CDR3 comprises 17 residues. The DNA of the CDR3 is TGTGCCAGCAGCTTGGGTTTGTTAGCGGGGGCGACGGATACGCAGTATTTT. Encoded protein: CASSLGLLAGATDTQYF.

The chain has TRBV7-2 and TRBJ1-2; D uncertain. Looked up from germline, CDR1 is SGHTA and CDR2 is FQGNSA. V lost 1 base, J lost 8 bases, and 14 bases lay in between. The CDR3 contains 14 residues. The CDR3 DNA sequence: TGTGCCAGCAGCTTAGTAGCAAACCCGGGAGGCTACACCTTC. Translated, it gives CASSLVANPGGYTF.

V usage is TRBV6-5 and J usage is TRBJ2-7; 11 bases agree with TRBD1. Germline V gene data show CDR1 as MNHEY and CDR2 as SVGAGI. J was trimmed by 2 bases and V by 2 bases; bases with no gene match: 5. CDR3 size: 16 residues. This chain's CDR3 is CASSYVGTGGPYEQYF. CDR3 DNA sequence: TGTGCCAGCAGTTACGTCGGGACAGGGGGACCCTACGAGCAGTACTTC.

The rearrangement joins TRBV28 to TRBJ1-5; 7 bases are shared with TRBD1. Trimming at V came to 6 bases and at J to 4 bases, leaving 9 bases not matched to a gene. The CDR3 contains 15 residues. Germline loops: CDR1 MDHEN, CDR2 SYDVKM. This CDR3 reads CASSYTGQLNQPQHF. CDR3 DNA: TGTGCCAGCAGCTACACGGGACAGCTGAATCAGCCCCAGCATTTT.

The chain recombines TRBV28 with TRBJ1-3; no reliable D call. V gave up 8 bases and J gave up 0 bases, with 14 bases separating them. This CDR3 has 15 residues. Germline loops: CDR1 MDHEN, CDR2 SYDVKM. The chain's CDR3 is CASSVSVFSGNTIYF. CDR3 sequence (DNA): TGTGCCAGCTCAGTTTCCGTCTTCTCTGGAAACACCATATATTTT.